The present entry profiles one TCR beta chain with its context. Its antigen is unknown. Sequencing targeted expressed TCRB transcripts, as all isolated RNA had been reverse transcribed. Measured with immunoSEQ multiplex PCR; TCRdb has only the in-frame clones, and not every one. Altogether about 60,000 clones are present, approximately 62% being singletons, with the ten largest covering roughly 2.2%. Trimming removed 3 bases at V and 3 bases at J, with 2 bases between. Germline values: CDR1 SGHRS, CDR2 YFSETQ. The CDR3 length is 11 residues. This record belongs to a study of beta chain features in type 1 diabetes. Overall study results and limits: The naive, central memory and Treg TCRB repertoires of patients appeared to be more similar to one another than those of healthy donors. The influence of HLA type on TCRB rearrangement stayed undetermined. Researchers report that Type 1 diabetes patients had moderately but significantly shorter TCRB CDR3s across all four CD4+ subsets.

This TCR was recovered from a woman in her late teens or twenties in good health. The V gene is TRBV5-1, the J gene TRBJ2-3; D is undetermined. The sequencing sample was made of Tregs from blood. The DNA for the CDR3 is TGCGCCAGCAGCTCGACAGATACGCAGTATTTT. It specifies CASSSTDTQYF.